This entry is about one T cell receptor beta chain. The antigen it recognizes is unknown. One base away lies a much larger clone, so this may be a sequencing read error. The CDR3 numbers 15 residues from cysteine through phenylalanine. CDR3 DNA only is kept here, 45 bases in frame from base 1. CDR1 DFQATT and CDR2 SNEGSKA are derived from the germline V gene (reference sequence). Every donor in the study was a healthy Caucasian. Three pairs of female monozygotic twins, all aged about 18 to 30 years, were included in the twin cohort. The RNA used for TCR libraries was isolated from peripheral blood mononuclear cells. The data were taken from a study of identical twins (dated by TCRdb to the mid-2010s). Some background on the complete study: The study deep-sequenced TCR alpha and beta repertoires from monozygotic twins, unrelated adults of various ages and cord blood to test whether fetal clonotypes persist. To rule out contamination, replicate twin experiments were performed at different times with different library preparation protocols.

Receptor libraries were prepared by 5' RACE. TCRdb records Illumina HiSeq 2000 as the sequencer. A universal primer binding site was introduced by template switching, and a unique molecular identifier was present in the final cDNA, enabling accurate counting of TCR cDNA molecules. First-strand cDNA for TCR alpha and beta chains was synthesized from specific primers in the conserved constant-segment region. Each cDNA library was double barcoded, with a SMART-Mk sample barcode plus Illumina barcodes, to control for contamination. TruSeq adapter sequences, together with Illumina sample barcodes, were added in two successive PCR steps. TCR alpha and beta cDNA libraries were sequenced on the Illumina HiSeq platform with custom primers. Processing in the source paper ran as follows. Raw reads were processed with MiGEC to extract unique molecular identifiers, and MiXCR was used to determine CDR3 positions. Recombination models were inferred per individual with the repgenHMM and IGoR tools using an EM algorithm. The tcR package in R was used for shared clonotype analysis, with sharing normalized by the product of cloneset sizes. To study raw recombination free of thymic and clonal selection effects, out-of-frame nonproductive sequences were analyzed. The public sequencing data were trimmed at Q25 with fastp and processed into clonotypes with MiXCR by TCRdb, which kept only in-frame beta chains. Every CDR3 protein is listed once, alongside the most common genes and DNA of its rows. In this record, the V and J calls reflect TCRdb's handling and not the investigators' own analysis. The sample table contains a few hundred thousand distinct CDR3 sequences; only one count was recorded for 9.6% of them. The ten largest make up roughly 3% of the sample.

Findings and caveats that apply to the study as a whole: A weaker excess of twin sharing was found in beta out-of-frame sequences because the signal-to-noise ratio was lowered by fewer shared sequences. Compared with coincidental sharing between unrelated individuals, out-of-frame TCR alpha sequences shared between twins showed an excess of sequences with low generation probability. Fewer insertions were carried by abundant cord blood beta clonotypes, a similar but weaker trend appeared in young adult naive repertoires, and no such trend appeared in memory repertoires. Because the same donors could not be followed over many years, the conclusions depended on cross-sectional statistical analysis. In monozygotic twins, recombination models systematically underestimated out-of-frame TCR alpha sharing, but the models matched the sharing seen between unrelated individuals. Invariant T cells such as MAIT and iNKT could partly confound zero-insertion analyses, though diverse VJ usage argued against this for most clonotypes.

These data also featured in a second study, about yellow fever vaccine responses in identical twins. Reported in the second study: The authors reported that the T cell response to vaccination in identical twins appeared partly convergent and partly personalized. In the study, vaccine-responding T cell clones were precisely tracked in identical twins.

The chain is assembled from TRBV20-1 and TRBJ2-1; TRBD2 is perhaps the D gene, given 5 matching bases. Sequenced input: PBMCs. This receptor was identified in a young woman in good health. The nucleotides read TGCGGACTCAGCCTTGCCAGTCTAAGGTACAATGAGCAGTTCTTC. Translated, this gives CGLSLASLRYNEQFF.